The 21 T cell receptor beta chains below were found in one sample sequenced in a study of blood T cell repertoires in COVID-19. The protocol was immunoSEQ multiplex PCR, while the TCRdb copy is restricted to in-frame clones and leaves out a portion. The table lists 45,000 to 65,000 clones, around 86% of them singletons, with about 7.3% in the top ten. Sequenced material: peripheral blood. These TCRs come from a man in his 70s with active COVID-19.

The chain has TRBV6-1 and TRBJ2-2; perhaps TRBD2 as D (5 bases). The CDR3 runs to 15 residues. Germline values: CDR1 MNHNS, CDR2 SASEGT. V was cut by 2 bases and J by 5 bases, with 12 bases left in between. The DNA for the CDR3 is TGTGCCAGCAGTGAAATGGCTAGCCTTACCGGGGAGCTGTTTTTT. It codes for CASSEMASLTGELFF.

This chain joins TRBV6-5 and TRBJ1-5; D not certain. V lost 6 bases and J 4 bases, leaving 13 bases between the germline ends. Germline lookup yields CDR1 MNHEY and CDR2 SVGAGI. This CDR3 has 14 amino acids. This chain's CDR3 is CASRKVLGNQPQHF. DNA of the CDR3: TGTGCCAGCAGAAAGGTCCTAGGAAATCAGCCCCAGCATTTT.

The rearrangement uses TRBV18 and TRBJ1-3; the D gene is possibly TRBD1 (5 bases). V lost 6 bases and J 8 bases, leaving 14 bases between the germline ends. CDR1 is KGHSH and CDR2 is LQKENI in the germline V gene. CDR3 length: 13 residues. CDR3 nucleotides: TGTGCCAGCTCCCCGCGGGGGGGAGACACCATATATTTT. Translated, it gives CASSPRGGDTIYF.

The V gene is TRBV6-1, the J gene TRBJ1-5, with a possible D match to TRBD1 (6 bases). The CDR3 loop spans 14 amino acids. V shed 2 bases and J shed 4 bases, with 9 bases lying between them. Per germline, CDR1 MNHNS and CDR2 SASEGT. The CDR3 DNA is TGTGCCAGCAGTGAACAAAGGGGGAATCAGCCCCAGCATTTT. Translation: CASSEQRGNQPQHF.

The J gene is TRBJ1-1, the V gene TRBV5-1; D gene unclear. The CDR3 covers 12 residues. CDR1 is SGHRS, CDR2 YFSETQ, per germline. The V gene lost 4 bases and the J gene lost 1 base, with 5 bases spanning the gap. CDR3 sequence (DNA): TGCGCCAGCAGCATAGAGAACACTGAAGCTTTCTTT. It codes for CASSIENTEAFF.

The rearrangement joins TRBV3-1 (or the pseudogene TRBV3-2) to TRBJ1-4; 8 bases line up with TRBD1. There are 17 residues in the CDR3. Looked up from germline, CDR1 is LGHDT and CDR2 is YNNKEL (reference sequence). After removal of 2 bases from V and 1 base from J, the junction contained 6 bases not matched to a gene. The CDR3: CASSQWTGLKTNEKLFF. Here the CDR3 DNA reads TGTGCCAGCAGCCAATGGACAGGGTTAAAAACTAATGAAAAACTGTTTTTT.

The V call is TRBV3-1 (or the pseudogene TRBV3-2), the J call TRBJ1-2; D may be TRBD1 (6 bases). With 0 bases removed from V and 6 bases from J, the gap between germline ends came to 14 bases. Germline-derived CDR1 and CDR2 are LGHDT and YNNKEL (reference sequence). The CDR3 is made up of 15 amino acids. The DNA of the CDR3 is TGTGCCAGCAGCCAAGATGGACAGCGACTCAATGGCTACACCTTC. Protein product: CASSQDGQRLNGYTF.

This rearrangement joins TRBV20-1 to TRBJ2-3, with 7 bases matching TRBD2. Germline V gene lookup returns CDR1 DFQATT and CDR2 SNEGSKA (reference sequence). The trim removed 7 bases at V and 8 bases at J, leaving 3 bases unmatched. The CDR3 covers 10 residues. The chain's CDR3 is CSVTGGTQYF. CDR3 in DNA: TGCAGTGTGACGGGAGGTACGCAGTATTTT.

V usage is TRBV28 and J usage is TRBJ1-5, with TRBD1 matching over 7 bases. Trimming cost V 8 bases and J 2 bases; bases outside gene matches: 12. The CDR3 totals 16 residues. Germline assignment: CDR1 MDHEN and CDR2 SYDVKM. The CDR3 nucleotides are TGTGCCAGCGGAACGTACAGGGGATCAGGCAATCAGCCCCAGCATTTT. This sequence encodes CASGTYRGSGNQPQHF.

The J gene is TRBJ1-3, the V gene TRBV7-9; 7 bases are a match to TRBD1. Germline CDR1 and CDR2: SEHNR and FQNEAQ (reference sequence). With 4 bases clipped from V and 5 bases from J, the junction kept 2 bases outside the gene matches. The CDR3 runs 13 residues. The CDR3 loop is CASSSGGRNTIYF. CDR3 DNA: TGTGCCAGCAGCTCAGGGGGAAGAAACACCATATATTTT.

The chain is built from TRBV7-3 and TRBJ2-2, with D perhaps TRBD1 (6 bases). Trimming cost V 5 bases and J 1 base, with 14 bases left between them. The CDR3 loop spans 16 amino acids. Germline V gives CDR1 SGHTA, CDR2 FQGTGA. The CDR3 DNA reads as TGTGCCAGCAGCAGAACCGGGACACTGAACACCGGGGAGCTGTTTTTT. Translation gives CASSRTGTLNTGELFF.

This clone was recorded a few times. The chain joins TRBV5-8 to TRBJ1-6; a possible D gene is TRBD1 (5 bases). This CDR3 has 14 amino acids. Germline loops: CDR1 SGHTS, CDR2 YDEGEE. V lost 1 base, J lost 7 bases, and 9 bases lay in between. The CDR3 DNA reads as TGTGCCAGCAGCTTGAAGGGGTCGAATTCACCCCTCCACTTT. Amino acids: CASSLKGSNSPLHF.

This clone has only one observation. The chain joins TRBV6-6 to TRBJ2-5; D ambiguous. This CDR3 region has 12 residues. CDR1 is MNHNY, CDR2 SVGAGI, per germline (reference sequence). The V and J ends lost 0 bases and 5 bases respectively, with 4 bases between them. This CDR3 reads CASSYSAETQYF. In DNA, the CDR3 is TGTGCCAGCAGTTACTCGGCCGAGACCCAGTACTTC.

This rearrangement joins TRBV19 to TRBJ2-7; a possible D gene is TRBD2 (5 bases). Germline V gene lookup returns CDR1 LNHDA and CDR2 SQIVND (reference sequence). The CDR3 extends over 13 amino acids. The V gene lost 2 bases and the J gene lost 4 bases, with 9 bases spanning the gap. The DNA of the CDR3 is TGTGCCAGTAGTATACCTCCGGGGTACGAGCAGTACTTC. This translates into CASSIPPGYEQYF.

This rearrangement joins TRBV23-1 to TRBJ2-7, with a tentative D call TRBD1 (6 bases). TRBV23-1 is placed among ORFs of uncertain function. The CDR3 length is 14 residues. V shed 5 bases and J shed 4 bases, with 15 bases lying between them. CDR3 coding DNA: TGCGCCAGCAGTGAGGGACACTGTTTATACGAGCAGTACTTC. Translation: CASSEGHCLYEQYF.

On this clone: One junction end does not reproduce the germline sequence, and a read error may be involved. DNA for the CDR3: TGTGCCAGCAGCGCCCCCGGGACTAACTCCCACAATGAGCAGTTCTTC. Translated, it gives CASSAPGTNSHNEQFF. This chain joins TRBV5-8 and TRBJ2-1; 7 nucleotides align to TRBD2. Germline V lookup: CDR1 SGHTS, CDR2 YDEGEE. The CDR3 is 16 amino acids.

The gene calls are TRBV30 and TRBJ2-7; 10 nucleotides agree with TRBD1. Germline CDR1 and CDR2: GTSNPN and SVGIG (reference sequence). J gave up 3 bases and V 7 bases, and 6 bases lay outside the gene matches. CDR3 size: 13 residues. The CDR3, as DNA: TGTGCCTCGGAGGGGGACAGGGGCTACGAGCAGTACTTC. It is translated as CASEGDRGYEQYF. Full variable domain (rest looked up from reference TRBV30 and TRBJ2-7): SQTIHQWPATLVQPVGSPLSLECTVEGTSNPNLYWYRQAAGRGLQLLFYSVGIGQISSEVPQNLSASRPQDRQFILSSKKLLLSDSGFYLCASEGDRGYEQYFGPGTRLTVT.

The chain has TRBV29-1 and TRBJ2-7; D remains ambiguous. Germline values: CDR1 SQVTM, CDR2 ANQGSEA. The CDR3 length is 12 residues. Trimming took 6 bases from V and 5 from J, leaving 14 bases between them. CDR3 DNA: TGCAGCGTAGGCCCGACACCCAACGAGCAGTACTTC. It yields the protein CSVGPTPNEQYF.

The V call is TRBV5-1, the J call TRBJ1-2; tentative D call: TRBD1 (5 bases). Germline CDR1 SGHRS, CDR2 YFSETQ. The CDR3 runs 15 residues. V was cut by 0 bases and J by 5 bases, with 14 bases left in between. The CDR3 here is CASSLEAGRGYGYTF. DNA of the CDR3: TGCGCCAGCAGCTTGGAGGCAGGGAGGGGATATGGCTACACCTTC.

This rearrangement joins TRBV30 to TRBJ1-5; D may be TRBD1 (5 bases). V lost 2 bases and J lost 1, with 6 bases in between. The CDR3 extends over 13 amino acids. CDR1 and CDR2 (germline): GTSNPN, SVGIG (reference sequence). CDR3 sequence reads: CAWSPGSNQPQHF. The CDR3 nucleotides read TGTGCCTGGAGTCCAGGGAGCAATCAGCCCCAGCATTTT.

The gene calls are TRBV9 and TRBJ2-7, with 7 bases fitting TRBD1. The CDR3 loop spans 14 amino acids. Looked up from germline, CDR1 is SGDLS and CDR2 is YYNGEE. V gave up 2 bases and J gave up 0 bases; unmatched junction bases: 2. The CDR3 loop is CASSVDRDSYEQYF. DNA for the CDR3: TGTGCCAGCAGCGTCGACAGGGACTCCTACGAGCAGTACTTC.